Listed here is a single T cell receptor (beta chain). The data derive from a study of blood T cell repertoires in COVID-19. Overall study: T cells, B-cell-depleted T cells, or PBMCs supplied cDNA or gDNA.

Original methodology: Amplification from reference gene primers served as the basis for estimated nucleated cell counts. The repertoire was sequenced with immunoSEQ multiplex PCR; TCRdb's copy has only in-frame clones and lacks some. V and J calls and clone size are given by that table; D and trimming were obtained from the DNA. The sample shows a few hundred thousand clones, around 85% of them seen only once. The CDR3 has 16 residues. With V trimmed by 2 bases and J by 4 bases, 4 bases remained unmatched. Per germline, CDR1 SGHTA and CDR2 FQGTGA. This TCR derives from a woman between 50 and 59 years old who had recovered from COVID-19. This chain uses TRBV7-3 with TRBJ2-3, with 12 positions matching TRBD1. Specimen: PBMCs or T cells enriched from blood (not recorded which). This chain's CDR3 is CASSLGTGGAPDTQYF. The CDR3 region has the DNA TGTGCCAGCAGCTTAGGGACAGGGGGCGCACCAGATACGCAGTATTTT.